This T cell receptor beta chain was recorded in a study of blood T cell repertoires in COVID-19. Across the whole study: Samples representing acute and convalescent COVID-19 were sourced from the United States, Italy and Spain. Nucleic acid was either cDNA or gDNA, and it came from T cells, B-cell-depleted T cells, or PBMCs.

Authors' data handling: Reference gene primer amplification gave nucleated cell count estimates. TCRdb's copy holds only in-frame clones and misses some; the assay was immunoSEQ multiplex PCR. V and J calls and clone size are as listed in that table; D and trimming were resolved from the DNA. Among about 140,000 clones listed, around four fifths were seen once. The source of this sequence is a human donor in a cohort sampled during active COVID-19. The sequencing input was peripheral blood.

The CDR3 nucleotides read TGTGCCAGCAGCTGGACTAGCGGGAGCTCCTACGAGCAGTACTTC. Its translation is CASSWTSGSSYEQYF. This chain connects TRBV5-4 to TRBJ2-7, with TRBD2 matching 13 bases. Germline-derived CDR1 and CDR2 are SGHNT and YYREEE (reference sequence). The trim removed 3 bases at V and 0 bases at J, leaving 0 bases unmatched. The CDR3 is 15 amino acids.